This TCR beta chain originates from a study of metastatic and nonmetastatic thyroid tumors. Background on the study: It was across blood and tumor or nodule tissue from malignant and benign thyroid patients that repertoires were compared.

Details on this clone: Its antigen is still unknown.

The V segment lost 0 bases and the J segment 2 bases; nucleotides outside the gene matches: 8. Per the germline V gene, CDR1 is DFQATT and CDR2 is SNEGSKA (reference sequence). CDR3 length: 16 residues. All patients reached thyroid surgery having received no treatment beforehand. Study-wide results and caveats: Reports indicated that malignant thyroid tumors showed significantly higher TCR beta diversity than benign nodules did, in blood and tumor.

Per the original data handling: Clinicopathological groups of papillary thyroid cancer showed CDR3 differences that were used to build a distant-metastasis classifier. TCRdb re-called clones from the PCR reads using MiXCR. TCRdb's processing, not the authors', yielded these V and J calls. The sample shows more than 25,000 clones, about a quarter of them seen only once. The source of this sequence is a female donor with papillary thyroid cancer or a benign thyroid nodule (not recorded which). Some clones in this sample may be carry-over from other donors' samples. The source material was blood. This chain connects TRBV20-1 to TRBJ2-7; TRBD2 agrees at 9 bases. The CDR3 DNA reads as TGCAGTGCTAGAGATTCGACAGCGGGAGGCGCCTACGAGCAGTACTTC. This sequence encodes CSARDSTAGGAYEQYF.